A single sample is the source of the 31 T cell receptor beta chains below, sequenced in a study of human T cells and chemical hapten exposure. Time point in this sample: patch test 1, 2 weeks after DPC sensitization. Treatment given: therapeutic diphenylcyclopropenone sensitization with weekly scalp DPC. MiXCR, run by TCRdb on the RACE reads, gives a single entry per CDR3 protein. The sample shows around 50,000 distinct CDR3 sequences, about 10% of them seen only once. The input for sequencing was whole blood, taken in connection with sensitization to the hapten diphenylcyclopropenone (DPC). The receptors stem from a woman in her 50s with alopecia areata. Some clones in this sample may be carry-over from other donors' samples.

This clonotype has ten or more counts. This chain joins TRBV20-1 and TRBJ2-3; the D is unclear. Trimming removed 3 bases from V and 2 bases from J, with 9 bases in between. Germline V lookup: CDR1 DFQATT, CDR2 SNEGSKA (reference sequence). CDR3 length equals 13 residues. For the CDR3, the DNA is TGCAGTGCTAGTGTGGGAATCACAGATACGCAGTATTTT. It codes for CSASVGITDTQYF.

V gene TRBV4-1 combines with J gene TRBJ2-2; no firm D call. Germline V gives CDR1 MGHRA, CDR2 YSYEKL. Trimming took off 1 base at V and 7 bases at J, with 1 base between the two ends. The CDR3 has 11 residues. The CDR3 DNA sequence: TGCGCCAGCAGCCAAGGCGGGGAGCTGTTTTTT. It encodes CASSQGGELFF.

This clonotype was recorded many times. The chain uses TRBV6-5 and TRBJ2-5, with no clear D. CDR1 is MNHEY and CDR2 is SVGAGI in the germline V gene. V was cut by 5 bases and J by 0 bases, with 4 bases left in between. This CDR3 region has 12 residues. CDR3 residues: CASSTNQETQYF. DNA for the CDR3: TGTGCCAGCAGTACGAACCAAGAGACCCAGTACTTC.

This clonotype was picked up many times. The V and J genes are TRBV20-1 and TRBJ2-1, with a possible D match to TRBD2 (6 bases). The germline V gene encodes CDR1 DFQATT and CDR2 SNEGSKA (reference sequence). CDR3 size: 11 residues. V gave up 5 bases and J gave up 14 bases, with 16 bases separating them. In DNA form, the CDR3 reads TGCAGTGCTGGGGACGGGACTTCAAAGTTCTTC. This encodes CSAGDGTSKFF.

J is TRBJ2-7 and V is TRBV5-6; no firm D call. V was clipped by 3 bases and J by 3 bases, with 7 bases between them. Germline-derived CDR1 and CDR2 are SGHDT and YYEEEE. This CDR3 region has 12 residues. The CDR3 region is CASSSSYYEQYF. Here the CDR3 DNA reads TGTGCCAGCAGCTCGAGTTACTACGAGCAGTACTTC.

The chain has TRBV9 and TRBJ1-2; no definite D call. This CDR3 contains 14 residues. Germline V gene lookup returns CDR1 SGDLS and CDR2 YYNGEE. The V and J ends lost 4 bases and 7 bases respectively, with 17 bases between them. In nucleotides, the CDR3 is TGTGCCAGCAGCCCCGGGTACGGTGCGGCTGGCTACACCTTC. Protein: CASSPGYGAAGYTF.

This clonotype was seen many times. V is TRBV28 and J is TRBJ1-2, with a weak D call TRBD1 (5 bases). The CDR3 is 15 amino acids. The germline V and J ends were trimmed by 3 bases and 4 bases, with 15 bases remaining between them. The V gene's germline CDR1 is MDHEN and CDR2 SYDVKM. CDR3 sequence (DNA): TGTGCCAGCAGTTTGTCGGACAAGGTCCTCTATGGCTACACCTTC. Residues: CASSLSDKVLYGYTF.

Relative to its sample, this clonotype is medium-sized. The V gene is TRBV29-1, the J gene TRBJ2-7; 12 bases agree with TRBD2. The CDR3 runs to 13 residues. Looked up from germline, CDR1 is SQVTM and CDR2 is ANQGSEA. J was trimmed by 3 bases and V by 6 bases; bases with no gene match: 3. CDR3 DNA: TGCAGCGTCGTGACTAGCGGGGGCTACGAGCAGTACTTC. This gives the protein CSVVTSGGYEQYF.

This clonotype was detected ten times or more. In nucleotides, the CDR3 is TGTGCCAGCAGCGCAACCAGTGGGACAGGGGTCAATCAGCCCCAGCATTTT. Residues: CASSATSGTGVNQPQHF. This chain joins TRBV7-7 and TRBJ1-5, with 10 bases that match TRBD1. The CDR3 consists of 17 residues. V shed 5 bases and J 3 bases; nucleotides not matched to a gene: 10. Looked up from germline, CDR1 is SSHAT and CDR2 is FNYEAQ (reference sequence). Filled out from reference TRBV7-7 and TRBJ1-5, the complete variable domain reads GAGVSQSPRYKVTKRGQDVTLRCDPISSHATLYWYQQALGQGPEFLTYFNYEAQPDKSGLPSDRFSAERPEGSISTLTIQRTEQRDSAMYRCASSATSGTGVNQPQHFGDGTRLSIL.

This clonotype was observed many times. V usage is TRBV13 and J usage is TRBJ2-3; no clear D. The CDR3 is made up of 12 amino acids. The V gene's germline CDR1 is PRHDT and CDR2 FYEKMQ (reference sequence). Trimming took off 3 bases at V and 6 bases at J, with 7 bases between the two ends. The CDR3 spells CASSFGRDTQYF. The CDR3 DNA reads TGTGCCAGCAGCTTCGGTAGGGATACGCAGTATTTT.

This clonotype has ten or more counts. The chain joins TRBV7-6 to TRBJ1-4; D remains unclear. CDR3 length equals 13 residues. Germline V lookup: CDR1 SGHVS, CDR2 FNYEAQ. V lost 1 base, J lost 12 bases, and 12 bases lay in between. CDR3 nucleotides: TGTGCCAGCAGCTTAGTTCCCGGACGGGAACTGTTTTTT. It is translated as CASSLVPGRELFF.

The CDR3: CASSPRGNTIYF. The CDR3 DNA follows: TGTGCCAGCAGTCCCCGGGGGAACACCATATATTTT. The chain is built from TRBV12-3 or TRBV12-4 and TRBJ1-3; D possibly corresponds to TRBD1 (5 bases). The CDR3 has 12 amino acids. V was trimmed by 5 bases and J by 7 bases, leaving 9 bases between them.

This clonotype has at least ten counts. V usage is TRBV7-8 and J usage is TRBJ1-5, with 11 bases aligning to TRBD1. In germline, CDR1 is SGHVS, CDR2 FQNEAQ. J was trimmed by 3 bases and V by 10 bases; bases with no gene match: 11. The CDR3 is made up of 16 amino acids. The CDR3 nucleotides read TGTGCCACAGAACCGGGACAGGGGGTCAACAATCAGCCCCAGCATTTT. This codes for CATEPGQGVNNQPQHF.

The J gene is TRBJ2-7, the V gene TRBV2; D is ambiguous. The CDR3 length is 13 residues. In germline, CDR1 is SNHLY, CDR2 FYNNEI. The V end was cut by 2 bases, the J end by 3 bases, with 8 bases between. Here the CDR3 reads CASSEQRSYEQYF. The CDR3 DNA reads TGTGCCAGCAGTGAACAACGGAGCTACGAGCAGTACTTC.

This clonotype appeared many times. This chain connects TRBV7-8 to TRBJ1-4, with TRBD1 matching over 7 bases. V dropped 6 bases and J dropped 6; count of bases not matched to a gene: 16. The CDR3 sequence is 17 residues long. Germline V gene sequence: CDR1 SGHVS, CDR2 FQNEAQ. The CDR3: CASSLVRLQTGYEKLFF. The CDR3 DNA is TGTGCCAGCAGTCTAGTTAGGCTGCAGACAGGGTATGAAAAACTGTTTTTT.

This clonotype has a count of ten or more. The genes are TRBV20-1 and TRBJ2-1, with TRBD2 matching 12 bases. Germline V gives CDR1 DFQATT, CDR2 SNEGSKA (reference sequence). The V gene end was trimmed by 3 bases and the J gene end by 4 bases; junction bases not matched to a gene: 10. This CDR3 spans 17 amino acids. The CDR3 nucleotides read TGCAGTGCTAGTCTTCTAGCGGGAGGGCCCGGTTACAATGAGCAGTTCTTC. Protein product: CSASLLAGGPGYNEQFF.

The chain carries TRBV20-1 and TRBJ2-3, with TRBD2 matching 12 bases. The V gene end was trimmed by 4 bases and the J gene end by 4 bases; junction bases not matched to a gene: 6. The CDR3 totals 15 residues. The germline V gene has CDR1 DFQATT and CDR2 SNEGSKA (reference sequence). This chain's CDR3 is CSAKLAGGPSDTQYF. In nucleotides, the CDR3 is TGCAGTGCTAAGCTAGCGGGAGGGCCTTCAGATACGCAGTATTTT.

This clonotype was recorded many times. The CDR3 protein is CSVGDQNQPQHF. CDR3 nucleotides: TGCAGCGTTGGGGACCAAAATCAGCCCCAGCATTTT. The chain couples TRBV29-1 to TRBJ1-5, with D perhaps matching TRBD1 (5 bases). The V and J ends lost 4 bases and 4 bases respectively, with 8 bases between them. This CDR3 comprises 12 residues. Germline V gene data show CDR1 as SQVTM and CDR2 as ANQGSEA. The full variable domain, rest sourced from reference TRBV29-1 and TRBJ1-5, is SAVISQKPSRDICQRGTSLTIQCQVDSQVTMMFWYRQQPGQSLTLIATANQGSEATYESGFVIDKFPISRPNLTFSTLTVSNMSPEDSSIYLCSVGDQNQPQHFGDGTRLSIL.

The rearrangement links TRBV3-1 to TRBJ2-7; D not resolved. The V gene's germline CDR1 is LGHDT and CDR2 YNNKEL (reference sequence). The CDR3 is 12 residues long. Trimming left V 4 bases short and J 3 bases short, with 7 bases between. The CDR3 bases are TGTGCCAGCAGCCTAACAGACTACGAGCAGTACTTC. It translates to CASSLTDYEQYF.

This clonotype was observed a few times. The rearrangement links TRBV27 to TRBJ2-1; D gene unclear. V lost 3 bases, J lost 3 bases, and 12 bases lay in between. Germline assignment: CDR1 MNHEY and CDR2 SMNVEV (reference sequence). CDR3 length equals 15 residues. This chain's CDR3 is CASSFEGPDYNEQFF. CDR3 in DNA: TGTGCCAGCAGTTTCGAAGGCCCTGACTACAATGAGCAGTTCTTC.

Many counts were recorded for this clonotype. The chain is built from TRBV15 and TRBJ1-1; maybe TRBD1 (6 bases). CDR1 is LNHNV and CDR2 is YYDKDF in the germline V gene (reference sequence). CDR3 size: 13 residues. V was shortened by 3 bases and J by 1 base, with 6 bases between the two germline ends. The CDR3 nucleotides are TGTGCCACCAGCAGGGGACAGAACACTGAAGCTTTCTTT. It specifies CATSRGQNTEAFF.

This clonotype appeared a few times. The chain employs TRBV4-1 and TRBJ1-6, with D uncertain. This CDR3 comprises 13 residues. Trimming removed 0 bases from V and 7 bases from J, with 4 bases in between. Germline assignment: CDR1 MGHRA and CDR2 YSYEKL. The CDR3: CASSQDRNSPLHF. The CDR3 coding sequence is TGCGCCAGCAGCCAAGATCGGAATTCACCCCTCCACTTT.

This clonotype came up many times. V gene TRBV29-1 combines with J gene TRBJ2-7, with D maybe TRBD2 (5 bases). With 4 bases removed from V and 3 bases from J, the gap between germline ends came to 16 bases. CDR3 length: 14 amino acids. Germline CDR1 and CDR2: SQVTM and ANQGSEA. CDR3 amino acids: CSVGLTKVVYEQYF. CDR3 DNA sequence: TGCAGCGTTGGGCTGACTAAGGTCGTCTACGAGCAGTACTTC.

This clonotype was detected ten times or more. The chain has TRBV7-2 and TRBJ2-1; D might be TRBD2 (6 bases). In germline, CDR1 is SGHTA, CDR2 FQGNSA. V dropped 11 bases and J dropped 5 bases, with 13 bases sitting between them. There are 12 residues in the CDR3. CDR3 bases: TGTGCCGCGAGCATAGCGGACAATGAGCAGTTCTTC. Translation gives CAASIADNEQFF.

This clonotype was seen only a few times. The chain carries TRBV12-5 and TRBJ2-1; D is uncertain. Trimming pared 5 bases from V and 5 bases from J, leaving 10 bases between. The CDR3 length is 13 residues. The germline gives CDR1 LGHNT, CDR2 FRNRAP. Here the CDR3 DNA reads TGTGCTAGTGGTCCCGGAGTAGACAATGAGCAGTTCTTC. This translates into CASGPGVDNEQFF.

The table lists this clonotype with many counts. The chain is built from TRBV18 and TRBJ1-1; 11 bases are a match to TRBD1. The germline gives CDR1 KGHSH, CDR2 LQKENI. The CDR3 consists of 15 residues. Trimming at V came to 3 bases and at J to 5 bases, leaving 5 bases not matched to a gene. The CDR3 bases are TGTGCCAGCTCACCTGGCGGGACAGGGGGGACTGAAGCTTTCTTT. It translates to CASSPGGTGGTEAFF.

The chain joins TRBV28 to TRBJ2-5; 14 nucleotides align to TRBD2. Germline trimming cut 5 bases from V and 6 bases from J; bases unmatched to any gene: 5. Per germline, CDR1 MDHEN and CDR2 SYDVKM. The CDR3 length is 15 residues. The CDR3 reads CASSPGLAGGQTQYF. In DNA form, the CDR3 reads TGTGCCAGCAGTCCCGGACTAGCGGGAGGCCAGACCCAGTACTTC.

This clonotype was seen many times. The rearrangement uses TRBV6-1 and TRBJ1-1; 7 bases fit TRBD1. This CDR3 region has 16 residues. Germline CDR1 and CDR2: MNHNS and SASEGT. V trimming: 0 bases; J trimming: 0 bases; junction bases outside the gene matches: 4. CDR3 sequence reads: CASSEAWTGVNTEAFF. CDR3 in DNA: TGTGCCAGCAGTGAAGCCTGGACAGGAGTGAACACTGAAGCTTTCTTT.

The V gene is TRBV18, the J gene TRBJ2-5, with D possibly TRBD2 on 6 matching bases. V gave up 1 base and J gave up 5 bases, with 8 bases separating them. The length of the CDR3 is 13 residues. Germline assignment: CDR1 KGHSH and CDR2 LQKENI. CDR3 nucleotides: TGTGCCAGCTCACCACAGGGACTTGAGACCCAGTACTTC. Amino acids: CASSPQGLETQYF. Using reference TRBV18 and TRBJ2-5 for the parts outside the CDR3, the full variable domain is NAGVMQNPRHLVRRRGQEARLRCSPMKGHSHVYWYRQLPEEGLKFMVYLQKENIIDESGMPKERFSAEFPKEGPSILRIQQVVRGDSAAYFCASSPQGLETQYFGPGTRLLVL.

In this sample, this clonotype turned up once. This sequence may be a read error, since a much larger clone differs from it by one base. The chain is built from TRBV7-6 and TRBJ2-6; tentative D call: TRBD2 (6 bases). Germline values: CDR1 SGHVS, CDR2 FNYEAQ. The CDR3 is 18 amino acids. V shed 7 bases and J shed 0 bases, with 19 bases lying between them. The CDR3 sequence is CASNKRRGLGSGANVLTF. The DNA for the CDR3 is TGTGCCAGCAACAAGCGACGGGGACTGGGCTCTGGGGCCAACGTCCTGACTTTC.

This clonotype was counted at least ten times. The chain uses TRBV29-1 and TRBJ1-4; TRBD1 might be the D (6 bases). Germline V gene lookup returns CDR1 SQVTM and CDR2 ANQGSEA. Trimming removed 4 bases at V and 14 bases at J, with 14 bases between. The CDR3 is made up of 11 amino acids. The CDR3 loop is CSVGEAGDLFF. CDR3 bases: TGCAGCGTTGGGGAGGCAGGGGACCTGTTTTTT.